The present TCR beta chain was sequenced within a study of T-cell memory formation after mild COVID-19. The sample holds one count of this clonotype. The CDR3 contains 12 residues. Trimming cost V 1 base and J 12 bases; bases outside gene matches: 6. Germline lookup yields CDR1 SNHLY and CDR2 FYNNEI. MiXCR, run by TCRdb on the 5' RACE reads, gives a single entry per CDR3 protein. The sample gives roughly 240,000 distinct CDR3 sequences, about a sixth of which show up once; roughly a fifth is in the top ten. The source material was PBMCs or a T cell subset sorted from them (not recorded which). The chain couples TRBV2 to TRBJ2-7; the match to TRBD1 covers 7 bases. The TCR was taken from a man in his late teens or twenties who had mild COVID-19 (a few samples of this study predate the infection). Cell type and time point are not known. CDR3 coding DNA: TGTGCCAGCAGTGAAGGTCTGGGACAGAGGTACGTC. This sequence encodes CASSEGLGQRYV.